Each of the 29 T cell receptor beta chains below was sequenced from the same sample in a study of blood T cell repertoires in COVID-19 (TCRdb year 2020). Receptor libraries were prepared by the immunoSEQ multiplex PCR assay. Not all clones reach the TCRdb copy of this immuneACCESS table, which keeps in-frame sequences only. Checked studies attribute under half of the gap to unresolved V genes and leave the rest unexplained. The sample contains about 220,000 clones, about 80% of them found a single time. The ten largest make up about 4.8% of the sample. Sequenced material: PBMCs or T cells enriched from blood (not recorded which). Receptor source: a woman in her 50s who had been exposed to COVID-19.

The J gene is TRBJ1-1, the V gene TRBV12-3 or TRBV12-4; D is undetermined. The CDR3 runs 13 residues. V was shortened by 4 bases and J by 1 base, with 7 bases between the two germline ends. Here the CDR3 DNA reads TGTGCCAGCAGTTCCCCGGGGAACACTGAAGCTTTCTTT. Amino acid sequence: CASSSPGNTEAFF.

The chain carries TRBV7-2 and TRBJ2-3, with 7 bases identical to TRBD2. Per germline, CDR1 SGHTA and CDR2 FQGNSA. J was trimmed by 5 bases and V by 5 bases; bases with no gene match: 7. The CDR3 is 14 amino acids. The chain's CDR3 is CASSARLAQDTQYF. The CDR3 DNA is TGTGCCAGCAGCGCCAGACTAGCCCAAGATACGCAGTATTTT. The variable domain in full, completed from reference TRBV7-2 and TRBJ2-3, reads GAGVSQSPSNKVTEKGKDVELRCDPISGHTALYWYRQSLGQGLEFLIYFQGNSAPDKSGLPSDRFSAERTGGSVSTLTIQRTQQEDSAVYLCASSARLAQDTQYFGPGTRLTVL.

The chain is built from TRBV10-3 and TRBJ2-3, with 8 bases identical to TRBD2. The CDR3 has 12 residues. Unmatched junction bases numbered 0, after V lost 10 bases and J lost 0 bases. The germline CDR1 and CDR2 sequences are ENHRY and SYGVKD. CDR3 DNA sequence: TGTGCCACGGGGGGGAGCACAGATACGCAGTATTTT. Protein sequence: CATGGSTDTQYF.

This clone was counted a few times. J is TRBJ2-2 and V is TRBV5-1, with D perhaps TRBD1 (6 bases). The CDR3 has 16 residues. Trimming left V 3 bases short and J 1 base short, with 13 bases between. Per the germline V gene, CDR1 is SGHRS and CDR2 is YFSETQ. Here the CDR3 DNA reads TGCGCCAGCAGCTCACCAGGGGCCCTGAACACCGGGGAGCTGTTTTTT. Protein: CASSSPGALNTGELFF.

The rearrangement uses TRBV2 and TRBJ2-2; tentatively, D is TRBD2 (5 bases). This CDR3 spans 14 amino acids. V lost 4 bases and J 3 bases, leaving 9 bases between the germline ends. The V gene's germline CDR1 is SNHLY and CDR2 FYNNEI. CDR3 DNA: TGTGCCAGCAGTGGGAGGAGTTACACCGGGGAGCTGTTTTTT. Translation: CASSGRSYTGELFF.

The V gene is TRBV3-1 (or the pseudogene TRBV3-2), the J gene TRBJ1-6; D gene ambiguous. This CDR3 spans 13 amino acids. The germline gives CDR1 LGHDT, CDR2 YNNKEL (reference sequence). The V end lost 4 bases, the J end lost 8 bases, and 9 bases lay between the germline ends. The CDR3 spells CASSPSLDSPLHF. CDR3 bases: TGTGCCAGCAGCCCCAGTCTCGATTCACCCCTCCACTTT.

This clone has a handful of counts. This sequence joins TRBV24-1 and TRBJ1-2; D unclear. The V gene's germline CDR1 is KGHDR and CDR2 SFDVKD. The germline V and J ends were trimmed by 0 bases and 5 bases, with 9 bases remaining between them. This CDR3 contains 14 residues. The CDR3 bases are TGTGCCACCAGTGATTTGCGGAGGCGTTATGGCTACACCTTC. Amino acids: CATSDLRRRYGYTF.

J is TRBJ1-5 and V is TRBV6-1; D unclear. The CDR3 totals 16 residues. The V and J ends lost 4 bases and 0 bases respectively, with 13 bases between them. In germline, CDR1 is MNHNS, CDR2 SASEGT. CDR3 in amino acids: CASSAVSGYSNQPQHF. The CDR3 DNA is TGTGCCAGCAGTGCCGTGTCGGGATATAGCAATCAGCCCCAGCATTTT.

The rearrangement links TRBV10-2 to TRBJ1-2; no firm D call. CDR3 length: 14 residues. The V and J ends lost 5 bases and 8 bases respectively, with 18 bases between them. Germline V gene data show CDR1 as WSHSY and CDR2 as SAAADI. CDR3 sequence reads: CASSHRLAANGYTF. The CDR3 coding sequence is TGCGCCAGCAGTCACCGGCTAGCCGCTAACGGCTACACCTTC.

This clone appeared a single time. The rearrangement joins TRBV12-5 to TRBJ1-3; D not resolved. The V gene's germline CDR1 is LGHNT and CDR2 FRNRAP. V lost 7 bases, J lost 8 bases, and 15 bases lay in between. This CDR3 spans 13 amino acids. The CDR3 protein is CASATTGRDTIYF. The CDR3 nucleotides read TGTGCTAGTGCAACGACTGGGCGGGACACCATATATTTT.

CDR3 DNA sequence: TGTGCCAGTACGGGAGGGGCGGCTTTCTTT. Residues: CASTGGAAFF. This sequence joins TRBV19 and TRBJ1-1; D possibly corresponds to TRBD1 (5 bases). The ends were cut back, 7 bases at V and 11 bases at J, with 11 bases in the middle. The germline V gene encodes CDR1 LNHDA and CDR2 SQIVND (reference sequence). This CDR3 is 10 amino acids long.

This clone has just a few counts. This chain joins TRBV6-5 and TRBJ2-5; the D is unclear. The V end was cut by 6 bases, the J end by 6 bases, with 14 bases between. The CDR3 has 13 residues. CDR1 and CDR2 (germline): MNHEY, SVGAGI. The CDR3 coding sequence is TGTGCCAGCAGACCGCAGAGGCACAAGACCCAGTACTTC. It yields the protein CASRPQRHKTQYF.

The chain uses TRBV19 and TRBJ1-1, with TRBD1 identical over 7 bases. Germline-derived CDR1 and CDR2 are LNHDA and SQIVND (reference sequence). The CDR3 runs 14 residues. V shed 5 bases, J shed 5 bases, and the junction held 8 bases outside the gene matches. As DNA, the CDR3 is TGTGCCAGTAGTTCTCAACAGGGGAGGACTGAAGCTTTCTTT. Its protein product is CASSSQQGRTEAFF.

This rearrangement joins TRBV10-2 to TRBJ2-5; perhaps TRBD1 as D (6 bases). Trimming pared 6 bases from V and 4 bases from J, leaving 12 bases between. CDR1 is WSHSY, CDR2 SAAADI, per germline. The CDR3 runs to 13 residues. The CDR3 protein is CASSTGIRETQYF. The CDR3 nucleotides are TGCGCCAGCAGCACAGGGATCCGAGAGACCCAGTACTTC.

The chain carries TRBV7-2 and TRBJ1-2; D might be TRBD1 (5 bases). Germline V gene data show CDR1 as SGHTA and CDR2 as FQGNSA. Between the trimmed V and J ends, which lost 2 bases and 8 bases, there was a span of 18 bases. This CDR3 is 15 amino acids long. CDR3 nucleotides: TGTGCCAGCAGCTTAAACCGGCAGGGAGGTGGGGGCTACACCTTC. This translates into CASSLNRQGGGGYTF.

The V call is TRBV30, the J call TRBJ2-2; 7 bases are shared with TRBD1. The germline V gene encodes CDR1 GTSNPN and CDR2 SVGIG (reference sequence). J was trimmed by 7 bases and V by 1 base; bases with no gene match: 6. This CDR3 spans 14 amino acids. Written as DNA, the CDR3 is TGTGCCTGGAGTGAAGGGGGCATTAACGGGGAGCTGTTTTTT. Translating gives CAWSEGGINGELFF.

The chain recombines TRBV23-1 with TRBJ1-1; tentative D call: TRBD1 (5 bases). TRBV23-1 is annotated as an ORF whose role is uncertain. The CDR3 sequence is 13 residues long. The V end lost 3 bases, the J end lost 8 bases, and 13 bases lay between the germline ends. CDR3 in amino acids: CASSHGAWPEAFF. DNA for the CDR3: TGCGCCAGCAGTCATGGGGCCTGGCCCGAAGCTTTCTTT.

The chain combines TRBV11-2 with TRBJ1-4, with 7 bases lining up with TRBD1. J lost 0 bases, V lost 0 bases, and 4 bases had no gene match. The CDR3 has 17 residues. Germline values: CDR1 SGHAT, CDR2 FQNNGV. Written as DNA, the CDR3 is TGTGCCAGCAGCTTAGAAGGGGGCAGTGCAACTAATGAAAAACTGTTTTTT. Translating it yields CASSLEGGSATNEKLFF.

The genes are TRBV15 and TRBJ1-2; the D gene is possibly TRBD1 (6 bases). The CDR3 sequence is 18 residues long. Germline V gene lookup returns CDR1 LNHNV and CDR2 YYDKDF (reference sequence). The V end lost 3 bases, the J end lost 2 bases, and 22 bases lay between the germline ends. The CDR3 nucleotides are TGTGCCACCAGCAGGATTAAGAGCGACAGGAAGACCAACTATGGCTACACCTTC. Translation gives CATSRIKSDRKTNYGYTF.

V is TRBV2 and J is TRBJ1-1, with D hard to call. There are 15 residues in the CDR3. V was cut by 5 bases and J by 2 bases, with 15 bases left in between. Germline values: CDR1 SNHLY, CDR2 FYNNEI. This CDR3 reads CASSPLAAANTEAFF. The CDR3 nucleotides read TGTGCCAGCAGTCCCCTGGCGGCCGCAAACACTGAAGCTTTCTTT.

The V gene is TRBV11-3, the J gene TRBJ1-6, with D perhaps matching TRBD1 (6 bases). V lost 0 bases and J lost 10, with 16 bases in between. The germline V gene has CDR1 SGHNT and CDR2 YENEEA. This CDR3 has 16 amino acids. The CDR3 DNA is TGTGCCAGCAGCTTAGATAGGGCAGGGGTTGTGTCACCCCTCCACTTT. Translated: CASSLDRAGVVSPLHF. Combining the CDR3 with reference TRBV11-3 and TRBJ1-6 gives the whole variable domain EAGVVQSPRYKIIEKKQPVAFWCNPISGHNTLYWYLQNLGQGPELLIRYENEEAVDDSQLPKDRFSAERLKGVDSTLKIQPAELGDSAVYLCASSLDRAGVVSPLHFGNGTRLTVT.

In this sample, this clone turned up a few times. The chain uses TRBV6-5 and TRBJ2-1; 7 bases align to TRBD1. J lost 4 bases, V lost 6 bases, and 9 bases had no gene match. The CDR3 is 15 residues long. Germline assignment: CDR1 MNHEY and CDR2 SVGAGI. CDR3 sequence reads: CASRDSGGIYNEQFF. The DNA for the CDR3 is TGTGCCAGCAGGGATTCAGGGGGAATATACAATGAGCAGTTCTTC.

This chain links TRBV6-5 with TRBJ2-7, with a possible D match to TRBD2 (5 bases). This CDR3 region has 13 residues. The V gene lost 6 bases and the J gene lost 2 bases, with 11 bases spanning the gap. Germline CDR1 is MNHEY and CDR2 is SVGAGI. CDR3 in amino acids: CASSLRGAYEQYF. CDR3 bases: TGTGCCAGCAGCTTACGGGGAGCCTACGAGCAGTACTTC.

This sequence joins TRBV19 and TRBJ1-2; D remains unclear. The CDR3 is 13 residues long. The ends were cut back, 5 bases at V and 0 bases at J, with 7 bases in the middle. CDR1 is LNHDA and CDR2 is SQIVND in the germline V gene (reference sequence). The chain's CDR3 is CASSVNANYGYTF. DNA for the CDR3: TGTGCCAGTAGTGTAAATGCTAACTATGGCTACACCTTC.

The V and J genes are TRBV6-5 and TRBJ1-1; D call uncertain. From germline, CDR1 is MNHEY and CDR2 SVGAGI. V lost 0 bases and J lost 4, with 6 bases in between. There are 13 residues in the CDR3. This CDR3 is CASSYSGFTEAFF. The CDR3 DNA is TGTGCCAGCAGTTACTCCGGGTTCACTGAAGCTTTCTTT.

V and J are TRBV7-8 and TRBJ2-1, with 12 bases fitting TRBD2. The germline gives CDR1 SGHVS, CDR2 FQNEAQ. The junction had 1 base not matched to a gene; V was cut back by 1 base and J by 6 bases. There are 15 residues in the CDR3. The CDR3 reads CASSLGLAGVNEQFF. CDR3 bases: TGTGCCAGCAGCTTAGGACTAGCGGGGGTCAATGAGCAGTTCTTC.

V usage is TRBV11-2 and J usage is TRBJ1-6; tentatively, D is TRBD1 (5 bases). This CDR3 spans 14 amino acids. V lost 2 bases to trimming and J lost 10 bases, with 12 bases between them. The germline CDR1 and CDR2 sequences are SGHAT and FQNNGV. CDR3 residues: CASSLNTGGSPLHF. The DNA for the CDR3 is TGTGCCAGCAGCTTAAATACAGGCGGATCACCCCTCCACTTT.

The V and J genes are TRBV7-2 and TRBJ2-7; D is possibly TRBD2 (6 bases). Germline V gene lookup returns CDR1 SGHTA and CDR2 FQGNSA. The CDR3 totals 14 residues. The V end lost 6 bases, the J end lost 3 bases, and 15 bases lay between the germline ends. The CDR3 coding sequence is TGTGCCAGCAGATCCGGAGGGGCCATCTACGAGCAGTACTTC. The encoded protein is CASRSGGAIYEQYF.

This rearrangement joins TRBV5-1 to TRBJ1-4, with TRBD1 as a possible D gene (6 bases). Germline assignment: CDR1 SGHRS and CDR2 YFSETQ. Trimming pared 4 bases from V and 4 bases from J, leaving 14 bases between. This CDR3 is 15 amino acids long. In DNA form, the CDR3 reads TGCGCCAGCAGCGATCTAGGACAGAATAATGAAAAACTGTTTTTT. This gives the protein CASSDLGQNNEKLFF.